This TCR beta chain was found in a study of blood T cells in healthy people across ages. Together with a sample-barcoded 5' primer, a J-beta primer mix was included in a second PCR lasting about 7 to 12 cycles. TCRdb recomputed calls from the 5' RACE reads with MiXCR, one row per CDR3 protein. Of around 1.5 million distinct CDR3 sequences listed, about 40% are singletons. Findings and limits, study-wide: More naive CD4+ cells and higher diversity were found in long-lived than in aged donors.

There were healthy Caucasian individuals from Russia, aged 6 to 90, serving as donors. The V end was cut by 7 bases, the J end by 6 bases, with 22 bases between. Germline loops: CDR1 SGHRS, CDR2 YFSETQ. The CDR3 is 15 amino acids. Concerning this clonotype: The antigen remains unidentified.

Sequencing used blood. This receptor was obtained from a woman aged 18-35 years in good health. The V gene is TRBV5-1, the J gene TRBJ1-2, with D possibly TRBD1 on 5 matching bases. The CDR3 nucleotides are TGCGCCAGCCTTCGAGGGGATGGAACTTTTCATGGCTACACCTTC. This translates into CASLRGDGTFHGYTF.